This is a list of T cell receptor beta chains from one sample in a study of blood T cell repertoires in COVID-19. Assay: immunoSEQ multiplex PCR; the TCRdb copy retains only in-frame clones and omits some. The table includes 65,000 to 100,000 clones, roughly nine tenths detected once. The sample was peripheral blood. The receptors stem from a man aged 45-65 years with acute or convalescent COVID-19. CDR3s include the opening cysteine and the closing phenylalanine or tryptophan. Fields, in order: J gene, D gene, V gene, CDR3 DNA, CDR3 protein. D genes are given only for firm matches.

TRBJ1-3 . TRBV3-1/TRBV3-2 TGTGCCAGCAGCCAAGGCCGGGTTGGAAACACCATATATTTT CASSQGRVGNTIYF
TRBJ1-1 . TRBV7-2 TGTGCCAGCAGACTAAATTTCTTGAACACTGAAGCTTTCTTT CASRLNFLNTEAFF
TRBJ2-7 . TRBV4-1 TGCGCCAGCAGCCGTGCGACGGGAAGCTCCTACGAGCAGTACTTC CASSRATGSSYEQYF
TRBJ2-7 . TRBV18 TGTGCCAGCTCACCAGAACAGGGAACCTACGAGCAGTACTTC CASSPEQGTYEQYF
TRBJ2-1 TRBD2 TRBV3-1/TRBV3-2 TGTGCCAGCAGCCAAGGCGGCGGGGGGATGTACAATGAGCAGTTCTTC CASSQGGGGMYNEQFF
TRBJ1-2 . TRBV3-1/TRBV3-2 TGTGCCAGCAGCCAAGAATCCTACCCTCGACAGTTCTATGGCTACACCTTC CASSQESYPRQFYGYTF
TRBJ1-2 . TRBV7-9 TGTGCCAGCAGCCCTCATGGGGTAGCCTCGGGGGGCTACACCTTC CASSPHGVASGGYTF
TRBJ2-3 . TRBV5-8 TGTGCCAGCAGCGCGCACGTGACTGCGCAGTATTTT CASSAHVTAQYF
TRBJ2-2 TRBD1 TRBV27 TGTGCCAGCGGCCGGGACAGCCCCACCGGGGAGCTGTTTTTT CASGRDSPTGELFF
TRBJ2-5 TRBD1 TRBV5-6 TGTGCCAGCAGGGGACAGCCTCAAGAGACCCAGTACTTC CASRGQPQETQYF
TRBJ1-1 . TRBV5-1 TGCGCCAGCAGCTTGGAACAGGGCACTGAAGCTTTCTTT CASSLEQGTEAFF
TRBJ2-1 TRBD2 TRBV6-5 TGTGCCAGCAGTTACGCCGGGGGGGTTTACAATGAGCAGTTCTTC CASSYAGGVYNEQFF
TRBJ1-5 TRBD1 TRBV6-5 TGTGCCAGCAGGGGGGGACAGCGGGTCCAGCCCCAGCATTTT CASRGGQRVQPQHF
TRBJ1-5 . TRBV2 TGTGCCAGCAGTGGACAGGAACAGCAAGAGAGCCAGCCCCAGCATTTT CASSGQEQQESQPQHF
TRBJ1-1 . TRBV28 TGTGCCAGCATGCGTGGGGCTCGAACTGAAGCTTTCTTT CASMRGARTEAFF
TRBJ1-2 TRBD1 TRBV4-1 TGCGCCAGCAGCGGGACAGGGACCTATGGCTACACCTTC CASSGTGTYGYTF
TRBJ1-1 . TRBV5-1 TGCGCCAGCAGCTTGGATACGGGAAGGACTGAAGCTTTCTTT CASSLDTGRTEAFF